The entry below gives a single TCR beta chain sequence along with its context. Its matching antigen is unknown. Documented time point: week 23, last vaccination. Vaccination used 300 ug of mutant IDH1 20-mer peptide per dose, with topical imiquimod. The data were obtained in a study of a mutant IDH1 vaccine in newly diagnosed glioma. Study context: Vaccination followed radiotherapy alone by 4-6 weeks, or accompanied temozolomide cycles. Treated individuals were about 62% male and approximately 38% female, averaging about 37 years of age.

Only in-frame clones appear in the TCRdb table, and some are missing; sequencing was by immunoSEQ multiplex PCR. The repertoire has tens of thousands of clones, over 70% of them found once; the top ten carry roughly 1.5%. The source of this sequence is a middle-aged man with glioma. Source: PBMCs, taken from a glioma patient whose treatment included an IDH1 peptide vaccine.

Written as DNA, the CDR3 is TGTGCCAGCAGTTTTGATGCTAGCGGATCCAATGAGCAGTTCTTC. Its protein is CASSFDASGSNEQFF. The chain links TRBV28 to TRBJ2-1; 7 positions agree with TRBD2. J gave up 6 bases and V 3 bases, and 8 bases lay outside the gene matches. From germline, CDR1 is MDHEN and CDR2 SYDVKM. The CDR3 spans 15 residues.